This T cell receptor (beta chain) is drawn from a study of blood T cell repertoires in COVID-19. Study at large: Spain, Italy and the United States supplied samples that represented acute and convalescent COVID-19. From T cells, B-cell-depleted T cells, or PBMCs came the material, which was cDNA or gDNA.

Deletions cut 2 bases from V and 1 base from J, with 11 bases between. Germline lookup yields CDR1 SGHRS and CDR2 YFSETQ. The CDR3 contains 15 residues. Original processing methods: Reference gene primer amplification yielded estimated nucleated cell counts. Profiling relied on immunoSEQ multiplex PCR, and the TCRdb table lists in-frame clones only, not all of them. V and J calls and clone size follow that table, whereas D and trimming were derived from the DNA. This table holds some 25,000 clones, 85% to 95% found once. The receptor was isolated from a woman aged 45-65 years with active COVID-19. The chain joins TRBV5-1 to TRBJ2-3; a possible D gene is TRBD2 (5 bases). The material sequenced was peripheral blood. In nucleotides, the CDR3 is TGCGCCAGCAGCTTAAGCGAGAGGGGCACAGATACGCAGTATTTT. It is translated as CASSLSERGTDTQYF.